This T cell receptor beta chain was found in a study of cytomegalovirus exposure and HLA in healthy donors. Background on the study: An earlier analysis identified fewer than 130 million unique TCR beta sequences in about 170 million T cells.

The primer mix had 60 Vbeta and 13 Jbeta primers. The repertoire was sequenced with immunoSEQ multiplex PCR; TCRdb's copy has only in-frame clones and lacks some. This table has about 180,000 clones, approximately 80% appearing once. Germline assignment: CDR1 LNHNV and CDR2 YYDKDF (reference sequence). This CDR3 comprises 19 residues. The V gene end was trimmed by 4 bases and the J gene end by 6 bases; junction bases not matched to a gene: 12. The chain combines TRBV15 with TRBJ2-1; 16 nucleotides match TRBD2. The TCR sequence derives from a man aged 55 to 70 in good health and CMV-seronegative. Source material: PBMCs. The CDR3 DNA is TGTGCCACCAGCACCCCGGGGACTAGCGGGAGGGCCGGGCGCAATGAGCAGTTCTTC. This codes for CATSTPGTSGRAGRNEQFF.